This T cell receptor (beta chain) was identified in a study of monozygotic twins with inflammatory bowel disease. The CDR3 is 15 amino acids. CDR1 is DFQATT and CDR2 is SNEGSKA in the germline V gene (reference sequence). Input per TCR library consisted of around 3.5 ug of total RNA. TCRdb derives one entry per CDR3 protein from the 5' RACE reads, leaving out DNA. This specimen shows 300,000 to 450,000 distinct CDR3 sequences; the ten leading clones hold approximately 2.8%. Study results and caveats: Distinction of different T cell subtypes was not possible.

About this clonotype: Antigen: not known.

Sequences were obtained from blood. This clonotype originated in a human donor with ulcerative colitis or Crohn's disease, or a healthy co-twin of an affected twin (not recorded which). The rearrangement links TRBV20-1 to TRBJ2-1; with no DNA, the TCRdb D assignment of TRBD2 cannot be verified. This chain's CDR3 is CSANAGTVTLNEQFF.